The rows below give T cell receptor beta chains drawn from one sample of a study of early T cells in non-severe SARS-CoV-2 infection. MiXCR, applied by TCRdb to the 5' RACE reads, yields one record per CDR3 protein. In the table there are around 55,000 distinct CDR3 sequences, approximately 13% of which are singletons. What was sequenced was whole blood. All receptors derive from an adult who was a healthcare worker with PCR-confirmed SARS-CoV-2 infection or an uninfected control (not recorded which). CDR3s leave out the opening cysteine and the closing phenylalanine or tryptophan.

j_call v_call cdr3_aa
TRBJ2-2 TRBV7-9 ASSFASVTTGELF
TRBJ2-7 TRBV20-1 SAAGGAWQY
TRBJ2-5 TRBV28 ASSLSVQRETQY
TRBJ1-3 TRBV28 ASSFREGRYTIY
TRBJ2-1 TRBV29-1 SVNGGSYEQF
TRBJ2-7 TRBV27 ASSLTVDYEQY
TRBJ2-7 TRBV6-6 ASSAEAGVRQY
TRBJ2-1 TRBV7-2 ASSLGSGSSYNEQF
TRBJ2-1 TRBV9 ASSVGLGAYNEQF
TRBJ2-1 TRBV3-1 ASSQDLVTESYNEQF
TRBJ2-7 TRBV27 ASSSGTSQY
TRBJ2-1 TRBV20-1 SARPPLTGDEQF
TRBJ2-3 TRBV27 ASSSLPPDTQY
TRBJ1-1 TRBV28 ASKVEGSPRTEAF
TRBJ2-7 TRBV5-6 ASSLALGGGPYEQY
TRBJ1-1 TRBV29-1 SAPGQGAFNTEAF
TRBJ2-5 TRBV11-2 ASSPGLADQETQY
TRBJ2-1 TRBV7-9 ASSFLLAGNNEQF
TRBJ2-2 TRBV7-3 ASSLNRQGRELF
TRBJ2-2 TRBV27 ASSTRTGELF
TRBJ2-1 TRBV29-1 SVEKRLDYNEQF
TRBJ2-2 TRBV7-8 ASSPPGGELF
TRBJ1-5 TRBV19 ASSMTPRTGNQPQH
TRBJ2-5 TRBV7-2 ASSLGWLAEETQY
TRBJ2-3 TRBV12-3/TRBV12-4 ASRLASRSQY
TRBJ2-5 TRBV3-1 ASSQETQY
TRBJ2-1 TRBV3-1 ASSHALTASYNEQF
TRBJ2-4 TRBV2 ASSEGQGIAKNIQY
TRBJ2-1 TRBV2 ASRASGGPGREQF
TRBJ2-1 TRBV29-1 SVEERDSYNEQF
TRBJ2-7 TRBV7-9 ASSPHIGTLAHEQY
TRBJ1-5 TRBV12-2 ASCSRARGSNQPQH
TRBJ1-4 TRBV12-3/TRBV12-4 ASSLRLAGVEKLF
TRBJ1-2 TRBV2 ASTSRGCT
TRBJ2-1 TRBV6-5 ASNGGGSYNEQF
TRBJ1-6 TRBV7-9 ASSLTTDSNSPLH
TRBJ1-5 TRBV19 ASSVFVAGNQPQH
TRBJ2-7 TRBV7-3 ASSLTGSGSSYEQY
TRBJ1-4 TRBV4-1 ASSPLGQGGKNEKLF
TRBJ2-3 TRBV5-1 ASSLPHLRVDTQY
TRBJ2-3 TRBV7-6 ASSLGPVTSTDTQY
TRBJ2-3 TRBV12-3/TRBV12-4 ASSPGGPSRDTQY
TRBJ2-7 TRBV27 ASSLGLAGTYEQY
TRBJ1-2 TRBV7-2 ASSLRTGGYT
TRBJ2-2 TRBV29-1 SAHPGGVGTGELF
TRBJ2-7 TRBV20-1 SAPGLAGGYEQY
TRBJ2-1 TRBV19 ASSLTRGPTNEQF
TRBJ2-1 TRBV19 ASTHPRGGSDNEQF
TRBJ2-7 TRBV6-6 ASSSTGTGDYEQY
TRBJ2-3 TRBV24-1 ATSDPSGVTDTQY
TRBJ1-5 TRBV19 ASSPLKSGRNQPQH
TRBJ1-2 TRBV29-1 SVLQGRDGYT
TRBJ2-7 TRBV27 ASRLGGSDEQY
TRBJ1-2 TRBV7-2 ASSPDRSEGYT